The 2 T cell receptor beta chains below were found in one sample sequenced in a study of T cells after posttransplantation cyclophosphamide. The table came from immunoSEQ multiplex PCR; TCRdb's copy has only in-frame clones and leaves some out. This repertoire shows some 12,000 clones, roughly 80% found once; its top ten account for about 5.4%. A marrow graft followed busulfan-fludarabine conditioning, with cyclophosphamide on days +3 and +4. The sample consisted of PBMCs, taken after allogeneic stem cell transplant with posttransplant cyclophosphamide. These receptors came from a female patient in her fifties who received an allogeneic stem cell transplant from a related donor, was CMV-positive, and had no GVHD. Some T cells may be graft donor cells.

V and J are TRBV4-1 and TRBJ2-3; 8 positions match TRBD2. This CDR3 region has 14 residues. Germline CDR1 is MGHRA and CDR2 is YSYEKL. V shed 3 bases and J 4 bases; nucleotides not matched to a gene: 3. The CDR3 DNA reads TGCGCCAGCAGCCAGGAGCGGGGGCCAGATACGCAGTATTTT. It translates to CASSQERGPDTQYF.

CDR3 residues: CASSERLTQYF. In nucleotides, the CDR3 is TGTGCCAGCAGTGAGCGGTTAACCCAGTACTTC. This chain joins TRBV2 and TRBJ2-5; no definite D call. CDR1 is SNHLY, CDR2 FYNNEI, per germline. V was shortened by 3 bases and J by 8 bases, with 7 bases between the two germline ends. The CDR3 extends over 11 amino acids.